This T cell receptor beta chain was found in a study of blood T cell repertoires in COVID-19. J lost 5 bases, V lost 8 bases, and 5 bases had no gene match. Germline V CDR1 and CDR2: MDHEN, SYDVKM. This CDR3 is built from 13 residues. Cohort placement rested on clinical history that participants reported themselves. TCRdb's table, derived via immunoSEQ multiplex PCR, lists solely in-frame clones and lacks some. Among about 270,000 clones listed, around 90% were seen once. The sequencing input was PBMCs or T cells enriched from blood (not recorded which). The clonotype comes from a man aged 35 to 55 who had been exposed to COVID-19. The chain is built from TRBV28 and TRBJ1-5; 8 bases match TRBD1. DNA for the CDR3: TGTGCCAGCCAAGACAGGGGTTATCAGCCCCAGCATTTT. Amino acid sequence: CASQDRGYQPQHF.